Listed here is a single TCR beta chain. In the study's own analysis: How many nucleated cells were present was estimated from reference gene primer amplification. Sequencing was performed with immunoSEQ multiplex PCR; in TCRdb, only in-frame clones are kept and a portion is missing. V, J and clone size were drawn from that table, and D and trimming were deduced from the DNA. The sample has over 200,000 clones, 88% seen once. The data stem from a study of blood T cell repertoires in COVID-19. At the level of the study: Sites across the United States, Italy and Spain contributed samples from acute and convalescent COVID-19. Sources were T cells, B-cell-depleted T cells, or PBMCs; the material itself was cDNA or gDNA.

This CDR3 comprises 21 residues. V lost 2 bases to trimming and J lost 5 bases; unmatched junction nucleotides: 27. Germline V gene lookup returns CDR1 SGHRS and CDR2 YFSETQ. The TCR originated in a woman in her sixties with acute or convalescent COVID-19. V and J are TRBV5-1 and TRBJ2-5; 7 bases are a match to TRBD2. Specimen: peripheral blood. The CDR3 sequence: CASSLGREGLRDRVLRETQYF. The CDR3 DNA is TGCGCCAGCAGCTTAGGCAGGGAGGGTTTACGGGATCGGGTCCTTCGGGAGACCCAGTACTTC. The whole variable domain, filled in from reference TRBV5-1 and TRBJ2-5, reads KAGVTQTPRYLIKTRGQQVTLSCSPISGHRSVSWYQQTPGQGLQFLFEYFSETQRNKGNFPGRFSGRQFSNSRSEMNVSTLELGDSALYLCASSLGREGLRDRVLRETQYFGPGTRLLVL.